Below are 27 T cell receptor beta chains sequenced from a single sample in a study of T cell clonotyping in hematopoietic cell transplantation. Sequenced by immunoSEQ multiplex PCR; TCRdb stores in-frame clones only, minus some. Altogether around 16,000 clones are present, around 55% being singletons, with the ten largest covering approximately 10%. The input for sequencing was PBMCs, taken 30 days after allogeneic stem cell transplant. Receptors were obtained from a male patient aged 50 to 60 who had an allogeneic stem cell transplant from an unrelated donor, so T cells may come from the graft donor. Some clones in this sample may be carry-over from other donors' samples.

CDR3 nucleotide sequence: TGCGCCAGCAGCCGCCCTCGGGCAGGGGCAGACTCTGGAAACACCATATATTTT. Translated, it gives CASSRPRAGADSGNTIYF. The rearrangement uses TRBV4-1 and TRBJ1-3; a weak D match, TRBD1 (6 bases). In germline, CDR1 is MGHRA, CDR2 YSYEKL. The CDR3 spans 18 residues. V shed 4 bases and J shed 0 bases, with 19 bases lying between them.

The J gene is TRBJ1-1, the V gene TRBV2, with a weak D call TRBD1 (6 bases). V was trimmed by 6 bases and J by 0 bases, leaving 11 bases between them. The CDR3 consists of 14 residues. Per germline, CDR1 SNHLY and CDR2 FYNNEI. The CDR3 region has the DNA TGTGCCAGCAGCGCGACAGGCCTGAACACTGAAGCTTTCTTT. Residues: CASSATGLNTEAFF.

The chain uses TRBV5-1 and TRBJ2-2; D possibly matches TRBD1 or TRBD2 (6 bases each). The CDR3 has 17 residues. V was pared by 4 bases and J by 2 bases, with 18 bases between. Germline assignment: CDR1 SGHRS and CDR2 YFSETQ. CDR3 in DNA: TGCGCCAGCAGCCACATATCCGGGGGCATAAACACCGGGGAGCTGTTTTTT. It translates to CASSHISGGINTGELFF. Looking up the rest from reference TRBV5-1 and TRBJ2-2 gives the full variable domain: KAGVTQTPRYLIKTRGQQVTLSCSPISGHRSVSWYQQTPGQGLQFLFEYFSETQRNKGNFPGRFSGRQFSNSRSEMNVSTLELGDSALYLCASSHISGGINTGELFFGEGSRLTVL.

The table lists this clone with a few counts. V usage is TRBV5-1 and J usage is TRBJ2-2, with D tentatively TRBD1 (6 bases). Germline V lookup: CDR1 SGHRS, CDR2 YFSETQ. This CDR3 contains 16 residues. V was cut by 4 bases and J by 3 bases, with 16 bases left in between. The CDR3 reads CASSPQTGLDTGELFF. CDR3 coding DNA: TGCGCCAGCAGCCCCCAAACAGGGTTGGACACCGGGGAGCTGTTTTTT.

The chain uses TRBV29-1 and TRBJ1-4, with D perhaps matching TRBD1 (5 bases). Between the trimmed V and J ends, which lost 6 bases and 2 bases, there was a span of 13 bases. CDR3 length: 14 residues. CDR1 is SQVTM, CDR2 ANQGSEA, per germline. The CDR3 loop reads CSVGRDGTNEKLFF. CDR3 sequence (DNA): TGCAGCGTCGGCCGGGACGGCACTAATGAAAAACTGTTTTTT.

The chain recombines TRBV6-5 with TRBJ1-1; D gene unclear. Germline CDR1 and CDR2: MNHEY and SVGAGI. CDR3 length equals 14 residues. V lost 2 bases and J 0 bases, leaving 7 bases between the germline ends. The CDR3: CASSYQGLNTEAFF. CDR3 nucleotide sequence: TGTGCCAGCAGTTACCAAGGGTTGAACACTGAAGCTTTCTTT.

The rearrangement joins TRBV5-1 to TRBJ1-3, with D perhaps matching TRBD1 (5 bases). V lost 1 base and J lost 7, with 12 bases in between. Per the germline V gene, CDR1 is SGHRS and CDR2 is YFSETQ. The CDR3 length is 14 residues. CDR3 sequence: CASSLTGSANTIYF. The CDR3 region has the DNA TGCGCCAGCAGCTTGACAGGCTCGGCGAACACCATATATTTT. Supplemented by reference TRBV5-1 and TRBJ1-3, the full variable domain reads KAGVTQTPRYLIKTRGQQVTLSCSPISGHRSVSWYQQTPGQGLQFLFEYFSETQRNKGNFPGRFSGRQFSNSRSEMNVSTLELGDSALYLCASSLTGSANTIYFGEGSWLTVV.

The chain uses TRBV5-1 and TRBJ1-1; D possibly corresponds to TRBD1 (5 bases). Trimming stripped 4 bases from V and 0 bases from J, with 10 bases between. This CDR3 spans 14 amino acids. The germline V gene has CDR1 SGHRS and CDR2 YFSETQ. CDR3 residues: CASSPDTLNTEAFF. The CDR3, as DNA: TGCGCCAGCAGCCCGGACACCCTGAACACTGAAGCTTTCTTT.

A word on this clone: The junction differs from germline at one of its ends, possibly a read error. V is TRBV4-1 and J is TRBJ2-5; tentatively, D is TRBD2 (6 bases). In germline, CDR1 is MGHRA, CDR2 YSYEKL. The CDR3 runs 14 residues. CDR3 amino acids: CASRHLAGQGVLYF. CDR3 nucleotide sequence: TGCGCCAGCCGCCACCTCGCGGGGCAGGGCGTTCTGTACTTC.

In this sample, this clone turned up a few times. The rearrangement joins TRBV5-1 to TRBJ2-7; D is unresolved. The germline V gene encodes CDR1 SGHRS and CDR2 YFSETQ. Trimming took 7 bases from V and 2 from J, leaving 13 bases between them. This CDR3 region has 13 residues. The CDR3 DNA reads TGCGCCAGCCACGGACCGAATACCTACGAGCAGTACTTC. Encoded protein: CASHGPNTYEQYF.

The chain employs TRBV30 and TRBJ2-7, with D tentatively TRBD1 or TRBD2 (5 bases each). V lost 2 bases to trimming and J lost 4 bases, with 15 bases between them. Per the germline V gene, CDR1 is GTSNPN and CDR2 is SVGIG (reference sequence). CDR3 length: 14 amino acids. CDR3 in DNA: TGTGCCTGGAGTACAGGACGGGGAAGGTACGAGCAGTACTTC. Amino acid sequence: CAWSTGRGRYEQYF.

The genes are TRBV5-1 and TRBJ2-2, with 11 nucleotides matching TRBD2. Germline V gives CDR1 SGHRS, CDR2 YFSETQ. V was clipped by 4 bases and J by 6 bases; unmatched bases: 5. The CDR3 has 15 residues. The CDR3: CASSRLAGGAGELFF. The CDR3 DNA is TGCGCCAGCAGCCGCCTAGCGGGGGGCGCCGGGGAGCTGTTTTTT.

The chain carries TRBV30 and TRBJ1-1; TRBD1 agrees at 7 bases. CDR3 length equals 13 residues. Germline V gene sequence: CDR1 GTSNPN, CDR2 SVGIG (reference sequence). V shed 2 bases, J shed 3 bases, and the junction held 3 bases outside the gene matches. The CDR3: CAWSRQGDTEAFF. The CDR3 nucleotides read TGTGCCTGGAGTCGACAGGGAGACACTGAAGCTTTCTTT.

V gene TRBV11-2 combines with J gene TRBJ1-2; maybe TRBD1 (5 bases). Per germline, CDR1 SGHAT and CDR2 FQNNGV. The CDR3 consists of 14 residues. V shed 1 base and J shed 8 bases, with 14 bases lying between them. The CDR3 sequence: CASSLGQHGYGYTF. CDR3 in DNA: TGTGCCAGCAGCTTAGGACAGCATGGCTACGGCTACACCTTC.

J is TRBJ2-5 and V is TRBV2; D is perhaps TRBD2 (6 bases). In germline, CDR1 is SNHLY, CDR2 FYNNEI. Trimming removed 8 bases at V and 2 bases at J, with 12 bases between. There are 13 residues in the CDR3. The chain's CDR3 is CASCTSRQETQYF. The DNA of the CDR3 is TGTGCCAGCTGTACTAGCCGACAAGAGACCCAGTACTTC. The full variable domain, with the rest looked up from reference TRBV2 and TRBJ2-5, is EPEVTQTPSHQVTQMGQEVILRCVPISNHLYFYWYRQILGQKVEFLVSFYNNEISEKSEIFDDQFSVERPDGSNFTLKIRSTKLEDSAMYFCASCTSRQETQYFGPGTRLLVL.

This clone was detected only once. The genes are TRBV29-1 and TRBJ1-2; maybe TRBD1 (5 bases). CDR3 length equals 14 residues. V was clipped by 2 bases and J by 8 bases, with 18 bases between them. Per the germline V gene, CDR1 is SQVTM and CDR2 is ANQGSEA. In DNA, the CDR3 is TGCAGCGTTGAAAAGGACGGAGGGGTTGGAGGCTACACCTTC. This translates into CSVEKDGGVGGYTF.

Regarding this clone: One end of the junction is discordant with germline, which a read error may explain. The chain recombines TRBV30 with TRBJ1-6; D uncertain. The CDR3 sequence is 15 residues long. Germline CDR1 is GTSNPN and CDR2 is SVGIG (reference sequence). CDR3 in amino acids: CAWSPLLRGNSPLRF. DNA of the CDR3: TGTGCCTGGAGTCCCCTTCTACGGGGTAATTCACCCCTCCGCTTT.

The chain couples TRBV11-2 to TRBJ1-4, with D tentatively TRBD1 (5 bases). CDR3 length: 12 amino acids. The V gene's germline CDR1 is SGHAT and CDR2 FQNNGV. Trimming took off 5 bases at V and 12 bases at J, with 13 bases between the two ends. CDR3 DNA sequence: TGTGCCAGCAGCCCGACGGGGGGGGAACTGTTTTTT. Protein sequence: CASSPTGGELFF.

The J gene is TRBJ2-5, the V gene TRBV7-2; D unclear. The CDR3 is made up of 14 amino acids. Looked up from germline, CDR1 is SGHTA and CDR2 is FQGNSA. Between the trimmed V and J ends, which lost 5 bases and 1 base, there was a span of 11 bases. In DNA form, the CDR3 reads TGTGCCAGCAGCCCTACCCGGGCCCAAGAGACCCAGTACTTC. Residues: CASSPTRAQETQYF.

This chain joins TRBV4-3 and TRBJ1-3; 7 positions agree with TRBD1. From germline, CDR1 is LGHNA and CDR2 YSLEER. The CDR3 length is 17 residues. V was clipped by 0 bases and J by 0 bases; unmatched bases: 5. In nucleotides, the CDR3 is TGCGCCAGCAGCCAAGATGGGACAGCCGGCTCTGGAAACACCATATATTTT. Its translation is CASSQDGTAGSGNTIYF.

This sequence joins TRBV30 and TRBJ2-3, with TRBD2 matching 13 bases. Germline V gives CDR1 GTSNPN, CDR2 SVGIG (reference sequence). The CDR3 extends over 15 amino acids. Trimming at V came to 0 bases and at J to 5 bases, leaving 2 bases not matched to a gene. The CDR3 spells CAWSVLAGGIDTQYF. The CDR3 coding sequence is TGTGCCTGGAGTGTACTAGCGGGGGGGATAGATACGCAGTATTTT.

There are a few counts of this clone. CDR3 protein: CASSYSPGQGVYEQYF. The CDR3 region has the DNA TGTGCCAGCAGTTACTCTCCGGGACAGGGGGTTTACGAGCAGTACTTC. The chain is built from TRBV6-5 and TRBJ2-7, with 11 bases fitting TRBD1. The length of the CDR3 is 16 residues. Germline trimming cut 0 bases from V and 4 bases from J; bases unmatched to any gene: 5. CDR1 is MNHEY and CDR2 is SVGAGI in the germline V gene.

This clone was recorded a few times. The genes are TRBV5-1 and TRBJ2-7; D is unresolved. In germline, CDR1 is SGHRS, CDR2 YFSETQ. The CDR3 spans 13 residues. The ends were cut back, 2 bases at V and 3 bases at J, with 9 bases in the middle. CDR3 region: CASSLQRHYEQYF. The CDR3 region has the DNA TGCGCCAGCAGCTTACAAAGACACTACGAGCAGTACTTC.

This clone has just a few counts. A read error may account for a junction end that differs from germline. The chain uses TRBV7-3 and TRBJ2-7, with D uncertain. Per the germline V gene, CDR1 is SGHTA and CDR2 is FQGTGA. This CDR3 has 14 residues. The CDR3 reads CASSSPTVSYEQYF. The CDR3 coding sequence is TGTGCCAGTAGCTCCCCGACGGTCTCCTACGAGCAGTACTTC.

The CDR3 DNA is TGTGCCTGGAGTGTAATAAGGCCGGGCCCGGGAGATAATGAGCAGTTCTTC. It is translated as CAWSVIRPGPGDNEQFF. The chain recombines TRBV30 with TRBJ2-1, with D possibly TRBD2 on 6 matching bases. V lost 0 bases and J 7 bases, leaving 22 bases between the germline ends. This CDR3 comprises 17 residues. In germline, CDR1 is GTSNPN, CDR2 SVGIG (reference sequence).

The chain couples TRBV6-6 to TRBJ1-4, with TRBD1 matching 8 bases. Germline assignment: CDR1 MNHNY and CDR2 SVGAGI (reference sequence). V lost 6 bases and J lost 8; bases outside the gene matches: 8. CDR3 length: 14 residues. CDR3 residues: CASRVQGVNEKLFF. CDR3 nucleotides: TGTGCCAGCAGAGTACAGGGGGTAAACGAAAAACTGTTTTTT.

This clone was seen a handful of times. The chain combines TRBV27 with TRBJ1-4; D not certain. Germline CDR1 MNHEY, CDR2 SMNVEV (reference sequence). Between the trimmed V and J ends, which lost 7 bases and 8 bases, there was a span of 8 bases. The length of the CDR3 is 11 residues. The CDR3 coding sequence is TGTGCCAGCATGGGGTTGGAAAAACTGTTTTTT. It encodes CASMGLEKLFF.